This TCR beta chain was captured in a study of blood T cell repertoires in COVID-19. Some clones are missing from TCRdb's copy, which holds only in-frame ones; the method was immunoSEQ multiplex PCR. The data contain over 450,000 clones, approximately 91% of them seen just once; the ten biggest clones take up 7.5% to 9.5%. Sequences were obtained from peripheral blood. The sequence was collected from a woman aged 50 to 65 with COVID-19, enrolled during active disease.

This chain's CDR3 is CASSDRLPEDTQYF. In DNA, the CDR3 is TGTGCCAGCAGTGATCGCCTCCCTGAGGATACGCAGTATTTT. J is TRBJ2-3 and V is TRBV2; no clear D. The germline V gene has CDR1 SNHLY and CDR2 FYNNEI. There are 14 residues in the CDR3. Trimming pared 3 bases from V and 6 bases from J, leaving 13 bases between.